This record covers a single T cell receptor (beta chain). Its target is unknown. CDR1 and CDR2 from the germline V gene are LNHNV and YYDKDF (reference sequence). V lost 0 bases and J lost 0, with 8 bases in between. This CDR3 spans 16 amino acids. This entry is derived from a study of radiation and T cells in renal cell carcinoma. Study context: Nephrectomy followed 15 Gy stereotactic body radiation by 4 weeks.

Assay used: immunoSEQ multiplex PCR; TCRdb lists only in-frame clones, some missing. The data hold 45,000 or so clones, with approximately 83% observed a single time. Noted time point: baseline pretreatment blood. The treatment was: 15 Gy SBRT to primary tumor, nephrectomy 4 weeks later. The patient's renal cell carcinoma had clear cell pathology. Study outcomes and limitations: Without pretreatment biopsies, baseline tumor clonotype presence was undetermined. From baseline, blood top tumor clonotypes peaked at 2 weeks post-radiation.

This chain links TRBV15 with TRBJ1-4; D possibly corresponds to TRBD1 (6 bases). The sample was blood, taken from a patient whose treatment included radiotherapy and nephrectomy. This clonotype was sampled from a woman in her 70s with renal cell carcinoma. The CDR3 loop reads CATSRERGATNEKLFF. CDR3 nucleotide sequence: TGTGCCACCAGCAGAGAAAGGGGGGCAACTAATGAAAAACTGTTTTTT.